A single sample is the source of the 2 T cell receptor beta chains below, sequenced in a study of neurological immune-mediated disorders. TCRdb reprocessed the 5' RACE reads via MiXCR and lists one record per CDR3 protein. The sample gives 30,000 to 45,000 distinct CDR3 sequences, about 9.9% of which show up once; 3.9% is in the top ten. Sequenced material: CD4+ T cells from blood. The receptors here all came from a young woman with HTLV-1-associated myelopathy (HAM/TSP).

This clonotype was detected ten times or more. CDR3 bases: TGTGCCACCAGGAGTACGGGGAGCACAGATACGCAGTATTTT. Translating gives CATRSTGSTDTQYF. This sequence joins TRBV24-1 and TRBJ2-3; D is perhaps TRBD2 (5 bases). Between the trimmed V and J ends, which lost 7 bases and 0 bases, there was a span of 10 bases. Germline V CDR1 and CDR2: KGHDR, SFDVKD. The CDR3 has 14 residues.

Ten or more counts support this clonotype. The rearrangement links TRBV19 to TRBJ2-2; D call uncertain. The V gene's germline CDR1 is LNHDA and CDR2 SQIVND (reference sequence). This CDR3 comprises 14 residues. V lost 5 bases to trimming and J lost 5 bases, with 12 bases between them. The CDR3 reads CASSPNYSTGELFF. As DNA, the CDR3 is TGTGCCAGTAGTCCCAATTACTCGACCGGGGAGCTGTTTTTT.